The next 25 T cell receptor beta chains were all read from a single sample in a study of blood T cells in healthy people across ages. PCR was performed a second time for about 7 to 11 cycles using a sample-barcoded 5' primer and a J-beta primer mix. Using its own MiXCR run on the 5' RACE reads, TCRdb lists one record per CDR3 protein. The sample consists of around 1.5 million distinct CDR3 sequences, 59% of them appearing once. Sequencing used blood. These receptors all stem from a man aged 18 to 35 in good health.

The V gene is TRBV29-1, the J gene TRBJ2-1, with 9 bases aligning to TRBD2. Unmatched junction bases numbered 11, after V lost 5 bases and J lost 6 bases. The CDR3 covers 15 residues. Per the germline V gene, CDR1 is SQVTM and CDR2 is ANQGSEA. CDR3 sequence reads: CSVTPPSGKINEQFF. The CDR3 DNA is TGCAGCGTTACGCCCCCTAGCGGGAAGATCAATGAGCAGTTCTTC.

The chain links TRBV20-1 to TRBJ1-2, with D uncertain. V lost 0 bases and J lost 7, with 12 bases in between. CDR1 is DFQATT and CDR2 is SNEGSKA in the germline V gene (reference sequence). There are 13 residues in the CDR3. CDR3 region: CSARDSDLGGYTF. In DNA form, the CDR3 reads TGCAGTGCTAGAGATTCAGACCTGGGTGGCTACACCTTC.

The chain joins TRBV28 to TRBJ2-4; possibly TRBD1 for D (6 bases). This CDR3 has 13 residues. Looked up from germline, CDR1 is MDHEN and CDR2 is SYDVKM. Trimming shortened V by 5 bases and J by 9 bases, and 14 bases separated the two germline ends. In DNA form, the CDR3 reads TGTGCCAGCAGTGTAATCAGGGGACGCATTCAGTACTTC. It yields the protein CASSVIRGRIQYF.

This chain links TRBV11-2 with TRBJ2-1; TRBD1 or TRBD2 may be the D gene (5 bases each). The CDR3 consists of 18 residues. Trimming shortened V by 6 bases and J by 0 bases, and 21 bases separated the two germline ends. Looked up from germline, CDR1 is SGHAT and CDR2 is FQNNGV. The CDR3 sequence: CASSLGSPGPYSYNEQFF. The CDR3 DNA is TGTGCCAGCAGTTTGGGGTCACCGGGGCCATACTCCTACAATGAGCAGTTCTTC.

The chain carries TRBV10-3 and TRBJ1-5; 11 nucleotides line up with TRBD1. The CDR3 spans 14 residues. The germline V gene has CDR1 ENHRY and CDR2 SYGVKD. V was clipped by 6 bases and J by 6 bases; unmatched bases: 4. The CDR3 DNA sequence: TGTGCCATCAGAGGGGACAGGGGGACTCAGCCCCAGCATTTT. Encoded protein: CAIRGDRGTQPQHF.

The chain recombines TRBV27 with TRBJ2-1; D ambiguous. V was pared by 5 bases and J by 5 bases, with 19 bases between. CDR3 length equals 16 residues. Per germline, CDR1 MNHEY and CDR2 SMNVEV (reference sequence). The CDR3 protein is CASSPRPAWSNNEQFF. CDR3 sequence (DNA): TGTGCCAGCAGTCCTCGGCCCGCCTGGTCCAACAATGAGCAGTTCTTC.

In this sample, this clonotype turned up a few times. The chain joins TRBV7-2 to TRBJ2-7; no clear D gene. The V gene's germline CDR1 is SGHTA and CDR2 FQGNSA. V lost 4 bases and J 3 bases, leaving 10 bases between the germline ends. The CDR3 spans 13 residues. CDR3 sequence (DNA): TGTGCCAGCAGCTCGATGGGCGGCTACGAGCAGTACTTC. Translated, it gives CASSSMGGYEQYF.

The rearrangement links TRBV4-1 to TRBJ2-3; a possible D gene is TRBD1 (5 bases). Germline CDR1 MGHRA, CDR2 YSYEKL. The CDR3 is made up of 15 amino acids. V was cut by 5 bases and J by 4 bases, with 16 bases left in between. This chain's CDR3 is CASSGTGSTADTQYF. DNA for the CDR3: TGCGCCAGCAGCGGTACAGGCAGCACAGCAGATACGCAGTATTTT.

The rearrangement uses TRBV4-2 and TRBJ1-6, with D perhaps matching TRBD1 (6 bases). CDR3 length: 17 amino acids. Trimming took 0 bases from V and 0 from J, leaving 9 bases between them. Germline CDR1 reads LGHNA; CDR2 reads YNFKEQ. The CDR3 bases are TGTGCCAGCAGCCAAGATGGCAGGGGCTCCTATAATTCACCCCTCCACTTT. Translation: CASSQDGRGSYNSPLHF.

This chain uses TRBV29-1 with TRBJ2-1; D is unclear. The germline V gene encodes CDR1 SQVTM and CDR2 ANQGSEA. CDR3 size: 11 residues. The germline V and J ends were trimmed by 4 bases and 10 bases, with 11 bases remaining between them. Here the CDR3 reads CSVAYVGEQFF. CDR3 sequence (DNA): TGCAGCGTTGCGTACGTTGGGGAGCAGTTCTTC.

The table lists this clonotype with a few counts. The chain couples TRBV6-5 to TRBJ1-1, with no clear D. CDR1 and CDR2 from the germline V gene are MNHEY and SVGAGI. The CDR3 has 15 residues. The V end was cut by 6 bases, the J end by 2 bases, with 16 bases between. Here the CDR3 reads CASSATLILNTEAFF. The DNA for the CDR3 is TGTGCCAGCAGCGCAACCCTAATACTAAACACTGAAGCTTTCTTT.

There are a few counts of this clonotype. In DNA form, the CDR3 reads TGTGCCAGCAGTTACATAGGGACCGCCATCGAGCAGTACTTC. As protein: CASSYIGTAIEQYF. The chain uses TRBV6-2 or TRBV6-3 and TRBJ2-4; the D gene could be TRBD1 or TRBD2 (5 bases each). Judging by the DNA end, TRBJ2-7 fits better; the J call may be wrong. The germline gives CDR1 MNHEY, CDR2 SVGEGT. This CDR3 has 14 residues.

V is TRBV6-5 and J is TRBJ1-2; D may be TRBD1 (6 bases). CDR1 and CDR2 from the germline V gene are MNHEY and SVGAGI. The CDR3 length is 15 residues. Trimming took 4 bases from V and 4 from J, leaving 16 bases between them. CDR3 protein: CASSLIRGAGYGYTF. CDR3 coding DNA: TGTGCCAGCAGTTTAATAAGGGGGGCTGGCTATGGCTACACCTTC.

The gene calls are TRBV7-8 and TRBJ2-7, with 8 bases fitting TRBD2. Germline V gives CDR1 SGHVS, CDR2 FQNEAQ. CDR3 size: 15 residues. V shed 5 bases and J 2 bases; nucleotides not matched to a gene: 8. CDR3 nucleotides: TGTGCCAGCAGCGACGGGGGGGACTCAACCTACGAGCAGTACTTC. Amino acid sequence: CASSDGGDSTYEQYF.

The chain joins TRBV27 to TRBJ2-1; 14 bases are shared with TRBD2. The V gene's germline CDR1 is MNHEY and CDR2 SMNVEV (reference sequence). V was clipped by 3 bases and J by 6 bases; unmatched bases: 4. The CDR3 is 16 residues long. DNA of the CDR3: TGTGCCAGCAGTTTGGGGACTAGCGGGGGTCTCAATGAGCAGTTCTTC. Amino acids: CASSLGTSGGLNEQFF.

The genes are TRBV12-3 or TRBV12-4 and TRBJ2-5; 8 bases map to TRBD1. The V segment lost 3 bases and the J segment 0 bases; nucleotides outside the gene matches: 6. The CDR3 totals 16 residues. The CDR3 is CASSFGGTGHQETQYF. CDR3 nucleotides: TGTGCCAGCAGTTTTGGTGGGACAGGTCACCAAGAGACCCAGTACTTC.

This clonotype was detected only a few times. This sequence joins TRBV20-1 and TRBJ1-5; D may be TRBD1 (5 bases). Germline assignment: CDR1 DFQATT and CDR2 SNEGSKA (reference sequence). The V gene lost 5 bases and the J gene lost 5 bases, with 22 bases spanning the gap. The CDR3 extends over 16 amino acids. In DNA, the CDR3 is TGCAGTGCTCCTCCCCGGGGGTTCGGTGTCGATCAGCCCCAGCATTTT. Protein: CSAPPRGFGVDQPQHF.

CDR3: CASSKDGSYNSPLHF. The CDR3 coding sequence is TGTGCCAGCAGCAAGGATGGCTCCTATAATTCACCCCTCCACTTT. The chain couples TRBV6-2 or TRBV6-3 to TRBJ1-6; D not resolved. CDR1 is MNHEY, CDR2 SVGEGT, per germline. CDR3 length: 15 amino acids. The V end lost 6 bases, the J end lost 0 bases, and 9 bases lay between the germline ends.

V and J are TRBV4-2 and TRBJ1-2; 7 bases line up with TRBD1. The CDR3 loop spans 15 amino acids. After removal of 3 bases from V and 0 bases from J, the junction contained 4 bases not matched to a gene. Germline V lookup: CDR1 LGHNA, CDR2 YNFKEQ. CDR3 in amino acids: CASSHPTGTNYGYTF. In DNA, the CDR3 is TGTGCCAGCAGCCACCCGACAGGGACTAACTATGGCTACACCTTC.

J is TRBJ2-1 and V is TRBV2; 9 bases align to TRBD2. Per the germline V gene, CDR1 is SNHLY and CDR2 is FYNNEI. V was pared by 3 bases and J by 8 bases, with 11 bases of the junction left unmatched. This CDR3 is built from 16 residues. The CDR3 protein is CASSESSGIVVDEQFF. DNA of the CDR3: TGTGCCAGCAGTGAGTCTAGCGGGATAGTCGTCGATGAGCAGTTCTTC.

CDR3 loop: CASTDSEAFF. Here the CDR3 DNA reads TGTGCCAGCACCGATTCTGAAGCTTTCTTT. This chain connects TRBV7-9 to TRBJ1-1; D call uncertain. The CDR3 consists of 10 residues. Per the germline V gene, CDR1 is SEHNR and CDR2 is FQNEAQ (reference sequence). The V end was cut by 7 bases, the J end by 6 bases, with 6 bases between.

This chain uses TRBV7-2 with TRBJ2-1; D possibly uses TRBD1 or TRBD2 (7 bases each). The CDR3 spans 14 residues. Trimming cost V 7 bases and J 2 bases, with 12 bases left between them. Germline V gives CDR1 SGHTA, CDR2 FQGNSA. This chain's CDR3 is CASTRGGAYNEQFF. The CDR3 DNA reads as TGTGCCAGCACCAGGGGGGGGGCCTACAATGAGCAGTTCTTC.

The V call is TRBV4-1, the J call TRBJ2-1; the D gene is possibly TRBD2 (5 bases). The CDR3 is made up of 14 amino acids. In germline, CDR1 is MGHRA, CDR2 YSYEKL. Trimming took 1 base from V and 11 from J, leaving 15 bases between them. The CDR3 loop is CASSQVLAGSKQFF. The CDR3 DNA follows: TGCGCCAGCAGCCAAGTCTTGGCGGGTTCTAAGCAGTTCTTC.

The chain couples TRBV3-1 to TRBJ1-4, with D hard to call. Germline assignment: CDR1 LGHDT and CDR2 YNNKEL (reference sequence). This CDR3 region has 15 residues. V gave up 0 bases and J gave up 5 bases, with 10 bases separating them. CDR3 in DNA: TGTGCCAGCAGCCAAGACTTGCTTCCCAATGAAAAACTGTTTTTT. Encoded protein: CASSQDLLPNEKLFF.

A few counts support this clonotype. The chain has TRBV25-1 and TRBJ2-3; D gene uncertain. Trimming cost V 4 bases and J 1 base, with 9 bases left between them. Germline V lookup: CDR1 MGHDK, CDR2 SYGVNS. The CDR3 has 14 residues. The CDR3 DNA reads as TGTGCCAGCAGTGCCTCCCTGGGCACAGATACGCAGTATTTT. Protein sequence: CASSASLGTDTQYF.